Below are 9 T cell receptor beta chains sequenced from a single sample in a study of beta chain features in type 1 diabetes. The authors reverse transcribed all of the isolated RNA, so sequencing captured expressed TCRB transcripts. The table came from immunoSEQ multiplex PCR; TCRdb's copy has only in-frame clones and leaves some out. The sample lists some 150,000 clones, over 8% occurring once. Sequencing was done on a sample of central memory CD4+ T cells from blood. The receptors stem from a woman in her forties in good health.

V gene TRBV19 combines with J gene TRBJ2-1; tentative D call: TRBD1 (6 bases). The CDR3 covers 14 residues. Between the trimmed V and J ends, which lost 6 bases and 1 base, there was a span of 10 bases. Germline loops: CDR1 LNHDA, CDR2 SQIVND (reference sequence). The CDR3 DNA sequence: TGTGCCAGTAGGCCTGGACAGTCCTACAATGAGCAGTTCTTC. Translating it yields CASRPGQSYNEQFF.

The table lists this clone with many counts. V is TRBV14 and J is TRBJ1-2; unclear D gene. Germline V CDR1 and CDR2: SGHDN, FVKESK. With 4 bases removed from V and 5 bases from J, the gap between germline ends came to 11 bases. This CDR3 is 13 amino acids long. CDR3 DNA: TGTGCCAGCAGCCCCGACTATCCATATGGCTACACCTTC. It yields the protein CASSPDYPYGYTF.

This clone has a handful of counts. The chain has TRBV19 and TRBJ2-3; D unresolved. Trimming shortened V by 3 bases and J by 5 bases, and 9 bases separated the two germline ends. The CDR3 has 13 residues. Germline CDR1 reads LNHDA; CDR2 reads SQIVND (reference sequence). The CDR3 sequence: CASSIGFKDTQYF. CDR3 nucleotide sequence: TGTGCCAGTAGTATCGGGTTTAAAGATACGCAGTATTTT.

This chain uses TRBV5-4 with TRBJ2-7; D is unresolved. Germline V gene lookup returns CDR1 SGHNT and CDR2 YYREEE (reference sequence). CDR3 length: 11 residues. With 4 bases removed from V and 3 bases from J, the gap between germline ends came to 5 bases. The CDR3 DNA follows: TGTGCCAGCAGCGTTAACTACGAGCAGTACTTC. This codes for CASSVNYEQYF.

In its sample, this clone was seen a few times. The V gene is TRBV5-1, the J gene TRBJ2-3; tentatively, D is TRBD2 (6 bases). Germline CDR1 SGHRS, CDR2 YFSETQ. The V end lost 4 bases, the J end lost 8 bases, and 11 bases lay between the germline ends. The CDR3 sequence is 12 residues long. Written as DNA, the CDR3 is TGCGCCAGCAGCACGGACGGGGGTACGCAGTATTTT. This translates into CASSTDGGTQYF.

This clone was seen ten or more times. The chain recombines TRBV18 with TRBJ2-1; 8 bases match TRBD1. The CDR3 totals 15 residues. Germline V gene lookup returns CDR1 KGHSH and CDR2 LQKENI. V dropped 3 bases and J dropped 1; count of bases not matched to a gene: 2. In DNA, the CDR3 is TGTGCCAGCTCACCCGGACAGGGATCCTACAATGAGCAGTTCTTC. Protein product: CASSPGQGSYNEQFF.

There are many counts of this clone. In nucleotides, the CDR3 is TGTGCCAGCATCAATCCTACAGGGGGCGCAGATACGCAGTATTTT. Amino acid sequence: CASINPTGGADTQYF. This rearrangement joins TRBV6-1 to TRBJ2-3, with 9 bases lining up with TRBD1. Germline V gives CDR1 MNHNS, CDR2 SASEGT. Trimming removed 7 bases from V and 4 bases from J; junction bases left unmatched: 9. CDR3 length: 15 amino acids.

In this sample, this clone turned up a few times. CDR3 amino acids: CASSYDSLNQPQHF. The CDR3 region has the DNA TGTGCCAGCAGTTATGATAGCTTAAATCAGCCCCAGCATTTT. This chain connects TRBV6-5 to TRBJ1-5; D unresolved. Germline V gene lookup returns CDR1 MNHEY and CDR2 SVGAGI. V was clipped by 3 bases and J by 4 bases, with 10 bases between them. The CDR3 loop spans 14 amino acids.

This clone turned up a few times. The V call is TRBV29-1, the J call TRBJ2-5, with D perhaps matching TRBD1 (5 bases). CDR3 length equals 12 residues. Germline CDR1 SQVTM, CDR2 ANQGSEA. Trimming left V 7 bases short and J 5 bases short, with 14 bases between. This CDR3 is CSARVGPETQYF. CDR3 in DNA: TGCAGCGCAAGGGTGGGGCCGGAGACCCAGTACTTC.